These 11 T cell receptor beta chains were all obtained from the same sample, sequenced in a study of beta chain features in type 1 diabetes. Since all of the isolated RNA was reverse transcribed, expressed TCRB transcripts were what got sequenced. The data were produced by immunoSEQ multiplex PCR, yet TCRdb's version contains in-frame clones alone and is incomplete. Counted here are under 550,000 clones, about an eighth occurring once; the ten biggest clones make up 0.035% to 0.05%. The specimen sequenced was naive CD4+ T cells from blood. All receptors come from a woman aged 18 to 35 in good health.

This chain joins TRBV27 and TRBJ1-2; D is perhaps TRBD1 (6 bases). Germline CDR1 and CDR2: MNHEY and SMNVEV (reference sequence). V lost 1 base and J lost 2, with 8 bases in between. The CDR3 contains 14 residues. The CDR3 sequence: CASSLLDSNYGYTF. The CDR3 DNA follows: TGTGCCAGCAGTTTATTGGACAGCAACTATGGCTACACCTTC.

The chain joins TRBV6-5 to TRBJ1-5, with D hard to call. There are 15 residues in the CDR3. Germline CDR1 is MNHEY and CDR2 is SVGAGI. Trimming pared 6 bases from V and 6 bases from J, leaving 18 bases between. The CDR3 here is CASSELQGFSQPQHF. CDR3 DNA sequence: TGTGCCAGCAGCGAGCTTCAAGGGTTTTCTCAGCCCCAGCATTTT.

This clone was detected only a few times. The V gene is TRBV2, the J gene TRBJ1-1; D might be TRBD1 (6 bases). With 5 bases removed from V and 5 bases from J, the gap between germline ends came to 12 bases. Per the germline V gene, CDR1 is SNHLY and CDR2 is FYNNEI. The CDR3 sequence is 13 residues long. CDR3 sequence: CASSTGYLTEAFF. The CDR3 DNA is TGTGCCAGCAGTACAGGGTATCTGACTGAAGCTTTCTTT. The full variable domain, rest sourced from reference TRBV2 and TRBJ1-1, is EPEVTQTPSHQVTQMGQEVILRCVPISNHLYFYWYRQILGQKVEFLVSFYNNEISEKSEIFDDQFSVERPDGSNFTLKIRSTKLEDSAMYFCASSTGYLTEAFFGQGTRLTVV.

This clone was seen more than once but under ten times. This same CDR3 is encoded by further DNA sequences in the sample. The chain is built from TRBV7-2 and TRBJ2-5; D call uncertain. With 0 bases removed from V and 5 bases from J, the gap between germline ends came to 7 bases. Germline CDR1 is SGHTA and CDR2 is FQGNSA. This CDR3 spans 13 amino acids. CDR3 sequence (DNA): TGTGCCAGCAGCTTAGCCGGCAGGGAGACCCAGTACTTC. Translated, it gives CASSLAGRETQYF.

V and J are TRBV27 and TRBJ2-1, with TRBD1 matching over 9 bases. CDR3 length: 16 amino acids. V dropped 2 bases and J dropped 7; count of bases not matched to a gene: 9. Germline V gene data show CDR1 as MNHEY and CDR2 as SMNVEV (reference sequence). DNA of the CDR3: TGTGCCAGCAGTTTACCCTCCGGGACAGGGAGGAATGAGCAGTTCTTC. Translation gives CASSLPSGTGRNEQFF.

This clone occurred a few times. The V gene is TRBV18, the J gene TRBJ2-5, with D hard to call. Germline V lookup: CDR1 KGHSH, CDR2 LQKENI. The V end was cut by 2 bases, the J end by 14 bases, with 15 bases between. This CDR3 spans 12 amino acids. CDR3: CASSPTIQPSYF. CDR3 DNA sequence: TGTGCCAGCTCACCAACAATACAGCCATCCTACTTC.

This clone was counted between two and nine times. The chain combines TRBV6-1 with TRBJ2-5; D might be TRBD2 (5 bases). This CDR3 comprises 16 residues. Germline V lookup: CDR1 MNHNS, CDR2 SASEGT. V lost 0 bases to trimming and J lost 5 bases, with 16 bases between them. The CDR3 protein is CASSEAQRAPWETQYF. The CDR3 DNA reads TGTGCCAGCAGTGAAGCGCAGAGGGCGCCGTGGGAGACCCAGTACTTC.

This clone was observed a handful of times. The CDR3 loop reads CASSRGNGYTF. The CDR3 DNA reads as TGTGCCAGCAGTCGGGGTAATGGCTACACCTTC. J is TRBJ1-2 and V is TRBV28, with D unclear. Germline loops: CDR1 MDHEN, CDR2 SYDVKM. Trimming cost V 5 bases and J 6 bases, with 7 bases left between them. The CDR3 spans 11 residues.

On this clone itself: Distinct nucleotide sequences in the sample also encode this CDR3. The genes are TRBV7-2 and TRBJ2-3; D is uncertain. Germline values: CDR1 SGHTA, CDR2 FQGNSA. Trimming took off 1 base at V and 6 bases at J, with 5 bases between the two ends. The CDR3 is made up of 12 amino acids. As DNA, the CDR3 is TGTGCCAGCAGCTTAGGCGCGGATACGCAGTATTTT. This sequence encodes CASSLGADTQYF. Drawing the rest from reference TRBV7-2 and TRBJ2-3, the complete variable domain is GAGVSQSPSNKVTEKGKDVELRCDPISGHTALYWYRQSLGQGLEFLIYFQGNSAPDKSGLPSDRFSAERTGGSVSTLTIQRTQQEDSAVYLCASSLGADTQYFGPGTRLTVL.

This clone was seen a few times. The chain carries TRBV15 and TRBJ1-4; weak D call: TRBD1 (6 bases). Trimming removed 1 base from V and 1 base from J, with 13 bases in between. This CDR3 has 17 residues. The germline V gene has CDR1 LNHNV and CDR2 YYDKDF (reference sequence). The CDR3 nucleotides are TGTGCCACCAGCAGAGTCCAGGGGACGGGAACTAATGAAAAACTGTTTTTT. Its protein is CATSRVQGTGTNEKLFF. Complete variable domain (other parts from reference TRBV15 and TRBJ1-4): DAMVIQNPRYQVTQFGKPVTLSCSQTLNHNVMYWYQQKSSQAPKLLFHYYDKDFNNEADTPDNFQSRRPNTSFCFLDIRSPGLGDTAMYLCATSRVQGTGTNEKLFFGSGTQLSVL.

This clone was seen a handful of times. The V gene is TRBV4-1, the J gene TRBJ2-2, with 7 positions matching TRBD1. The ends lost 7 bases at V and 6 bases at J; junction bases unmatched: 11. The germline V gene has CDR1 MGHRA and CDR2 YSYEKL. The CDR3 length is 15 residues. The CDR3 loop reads CASKGLGGAPGELFF. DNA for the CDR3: TGCGCCAGCAAGGGTTTAGGGGGCGCGCCCGGGGAGCTGTTTTTT.